This TCR beta chain derives from a study of shared clonotypes between healthy human individuals. Notes on the study in general: Blood was the sole source, and tissue repertoires probably differ. Larger estimated richness was generally recorded for naive subsets relative to memory subsets. What limited the represented genetic and exposure-history diversity was the small number of donors.

Per the germline V gene, CDR1 is MNHEY and CDR2 is SVGAGI. V gave up 0 bases and J gave up 9 bases, with 12 bases separating them. There are 14 residues in the CDR3. Naive CD8 cells lacked CD45RO and underwent positive selection for CCR7, leaving out terminally differentiated effector memory CD45RA+ cells. This clone appeared a single time. What it binds is unknown. Sequencing used immunoSEQ multiplex PCR; TCRdb keeps in-frame clones, though not all of them. The table includes under 2,000,000 clones, about 94% detected once. The rearrangement uses TRBV6-5 and TRBJ2-1; D gene ambiguous. The receptor was derived from a young man in good health. Material: naive CD8+ T cells sorted from blood. The CDR3 reads CASSYSLGNGEQFF. DNA for the CDR3: TGTGCCAGCAGTTACTCGTTAGGGAATGGTGAGCAGTTCTTC.